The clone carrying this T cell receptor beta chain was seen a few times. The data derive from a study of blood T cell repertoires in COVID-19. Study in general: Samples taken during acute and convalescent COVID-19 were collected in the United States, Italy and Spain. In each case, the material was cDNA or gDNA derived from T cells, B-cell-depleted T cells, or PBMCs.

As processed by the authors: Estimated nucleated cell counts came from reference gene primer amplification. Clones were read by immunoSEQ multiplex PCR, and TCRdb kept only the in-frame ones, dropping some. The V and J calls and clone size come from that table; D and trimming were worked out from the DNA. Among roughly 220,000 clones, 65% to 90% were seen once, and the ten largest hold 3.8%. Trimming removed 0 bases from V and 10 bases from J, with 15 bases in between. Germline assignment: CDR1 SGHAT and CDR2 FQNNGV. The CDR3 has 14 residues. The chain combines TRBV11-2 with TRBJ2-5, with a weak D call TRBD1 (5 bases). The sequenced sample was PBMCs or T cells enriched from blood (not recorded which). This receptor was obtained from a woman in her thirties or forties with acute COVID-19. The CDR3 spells CASSLDRAGQDQYF. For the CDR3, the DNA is TGTGCCAGCAGCTTAGATCGGGCAGGGCAAGACCAGTACTTC.